The sample holds many counts of the clone carrying this TCR beta chain. Its antigen is currently unknown. The read falls 3 residues short of the CDR3 end, and the missing part is taken from the germline J gene. Measured with immunoSEQ multiplex PCR; TCRdb has only the in-frame clones, and not every one. This record lists about 59,000 clones, none seen once only, and the top ten clones contain around 0.82%. Germline V gives CDR1 SGHRS, CDR2 YFSETQ. Trimming removed 5 bases from V and 7 bases from J; junction bases left unmatched: 9. The CDR3 is made up of 14 amino acids. The sample belongs to a study of T cell clonality in common variable immunodeficiency. Study results and caveats: What drives increased CVID clonality needs T cell subpopulation sequencing. Common variable immunodeficiency TCR beta sequences reportedly had fewer deletions and N-nucleotide insertions. Compared with controls, CVID subjects had fewer shared TCRbeta clones.

The sequenced sample consisted of peripheral blood mononuclear cells. This chain links TRBV5-1 with TRBJ2-1; 7 bases fit TRBD2. This clonotype originated in a person between 18 and 69 years old in good health. CDR3 DNA (partial): TGCGCCAGCAGTTCCAGGACTAGTGAGAATGAG. It encodes CASSSRTSENE. In full, the CDR3 is CASSSRTSENEQFF.